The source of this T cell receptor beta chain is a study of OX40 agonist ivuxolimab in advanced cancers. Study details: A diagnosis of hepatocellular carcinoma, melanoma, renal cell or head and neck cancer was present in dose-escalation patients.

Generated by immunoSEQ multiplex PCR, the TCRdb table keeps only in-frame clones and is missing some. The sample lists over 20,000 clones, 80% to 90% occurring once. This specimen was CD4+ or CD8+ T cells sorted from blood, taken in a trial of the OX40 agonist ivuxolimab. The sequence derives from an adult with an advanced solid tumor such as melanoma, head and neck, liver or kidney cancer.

DNA for the CDR3: TGTGCCAGCAGCTTGAATGGACAGGGGGCCGCGAACACTGAAGCTTTCTTT. It codes for CASSLNGQGAANTEAFF. This chain uses TRBV5-4 with TRBJ1-1; 11 bases fit TRBD1. Trimming cost V 1 base and J 1 base; bases outside gene matches: 6. The germline CDR1 and CDR2 sequences are SGHNT and YYREEE (reference sequence). The CDR3 is 17 amino acids.